This T cell receptor beta chain comes out of a study of T cells in Graves' hyperthyroidism and ophthalmopathy. The CDR3 is 16 residues long. CDR1 LGHDT and CDR2 YNNKEL come from the germline V gene (reference sequence). Trimming left V 1 base short and J 0 bases short, with 10 bases between. At least ten counts were recorded for this clonotype. RNA transcripts gave rise to amplified TCR beta CDR3 regions. The primer set for the first-round RT-PCR of the TCR CDR3 was HTBI. TCRdb processed the multiplex PCR reads anew with MiXCR; each CDR3 protein has one entry. The data show hundreds of thousands of distinct CDR3 sequences, approximately 15% seen once.

The receptor was derived from a woman under 30 with Graves' hyperthyroidism. V usage is TRBV3-1 and J usage is TRBJ2-1; a possible D gene is TRBD1 (6 bases). The sample consisted of blood. In nucleotides, the CDR3 is TGTGCCAGCAGCCAAGTTCAGGGGTTCTCCTACAATGAGCAGTTCTTC. Its protein product is CASSQVQGFSYNEQFF.